This TCR beta chain appears in the sequencing data of a study of blood T cell repertoires in COVID-19. Methods used by the authors: By means of reference gene primer amplification, nucleated cell counts were estimated. Assay: immunoSEQ multiplex PCR; the TCRdb copy retains only in-frame clones and omits some. The DNA gave D and trimming, while V, J and clone size come from that table. The data show approximately 75,000 clones, 75% to 90% seen once. The V and J ends lost 1 base and 14 bases, in that order; junction bases with no gene match: 7. This CDR3 comprises 12 residues. CDR1 is SEHNR and CDR2 is FQNEAQ in the germline V gene (reference sequence).

What was sequenced was peripheral blood. The receptor was derived from a man at least 80 years old with acute or convalescent COVID-19. V usage is TRBV7-9 and J usage is TRBJ1-2; TRBD1 matches at 7 bases. Here the CDR3 reads CASSLGDSRRTF. The CDR3 DNA is TGTGCCAGCAGCTTAGGGGACAGCCGGCGGACCTTC.